Included here is one T cell receptor (beta chain) sequence, with context. Its antigen is not known. Primers included in the PCR were 60 Vbeta and 13 Jbeta primers. Assay used: immunoSEQ multiplex PCR; TCRdb lists only in-frame clones, some missing. This repertoire shows about 170,000 clones, less than 80% found once; its top ten account for less than 1%. These data come from a study of cytomegalovirus exposure and HLA in healthy donors. Findings and caveats of the study: Evidence from a later analysis indicated that most CMV-associated TCR beta chains looked HLA-restricted. Researchers counted about 150 TCR beta chains as cytomegalovirus-associated.

The receptor's source is a female donor in good health and CMV-seronegative. The sample was PBMCs.

Here the CDR3 DNA reads TGTGCCAGTAGTCTCCCAACACGAGGGGGCTACACCTTC. This codes for CASSLPTRGGYTF. The chain has TRBV19 and TRBJ1-2; D gene ambiguous. CDR1 is LNHDA and CDR2 is SQIVND in the germline V gene (reference sequence). The CDR3 spans 13 residues. Deletions cut 5 bases from V and 8 bases from J, with 15 bases between.